The 27 T cell receptor beta chains given below trace back to one sample, sequenced in a study of siplizumab effects on memory and regulatory T cells. The repertoire was sequenced with immunoSEQ multiplex PCR; TCRdb's copy has only in-frame clones and lacks some. The table lists about 50,000 clones, less than 90% of them singletons. Sequenced input: naive CD8+ T cells sorted from blood. All receptors derive from a human donor in good health.

The J gene is TRBJ2-5, the V gene TRBV18, with D uncertain. Looked up from germline, CDR1 is KGHSH and CDR2 is LQKENI. V was pared by 6 bases and J by 3 bases, with 23 bases between. CDR3 size: 17 residues. CDR3 residues: CASSAVAVLGVEETQYF. CDR3 bases: TGTGCCAGCTCCGCAGTCGCTGTGCTGGGCGTGGAAGAGACCCAGTACTTC.

This chain connects TRBV19 to TRBJ2-5; 7 positions match TRBD2. The V gene end was trimmed by 7 bases and the J gene end by 5 bases; junction bases not matched to a gene: 13. This CDR3 comprises 15 residues. Germline assignment: CDR1 LNHDA and CDR2 SQIVND (reference sequence). CDR3 amino acids: CASTSGTTTGETQYF. CDR3 DNA sequence: TGTGCCAGTACTTCCGGGACTACAACGGGGGAGACCCAGTACTTC.

This chain connects TRBV4-1 to TRBJ1-1; no clear D gene. V lost 4 bases and J lost 0, with 12 bases in between. Germline CDR1 is MGHRA and CDR2 is YSYEKL. The CDR3 is 15 residues long. CDR3 loop: CASSPWENVNTEAFF. The CDR3 bases are TGCGCCAGCAGCCCCTGGGAGAACGTGAACACTGAAGCTTTCTTT.

V gene TRBV6-6 combines with J gene TRBJ2-7, with a weak D call TRBD2 (6 bases). The germline CDR1 and CDR2 sequences are MNHNY and SVGAGI (reference sequence). The V and J ends lost 0 bases and 1 base respectively, with 10 bases between them. This CDR3 contains 15 residues. The CDR3 DNA sequence: TGTGCCAGCAGTTACTCGGCAGGAGGGTCCTACGAGCAGTACTTC. Protein: CASSYSAGGSYEQYF.

The chain links TRBV5-6 to TRBJ2-2; D may be TRBD2 (5 bases). CDR1 SGHDT and CDR2 YYEEEE come from the germline V gene. This CDR3 has 15 residues. Trimming cost V 1 base and J 6 bases, with 13 bases left between them. This CDR3 is CASSLISAGSGELFF. The DNA for the CDR3 is TGTGCCAGCAGCTTGATTTCGGCGGGTTCCGGGGAGCTGTTTTTT.

The chain recombines TRBV4-1 with TRBJ2-5, with TRBD1 matching over 8 bases. Germline lookup yields CDR1 MGHRA and CDR2 YSYEKL. This CDR3 has 15 amino acids. V was pared by 4 bases and J by 2 bases, with 6 bases of the junction left unmatched. CDR3 DNA: TGCGCCAGCAGCCCCCTTGGGACAGGACAAGAGACCCAGTACTTC. This translates into CASSPLGTGQETQYF.

This clone showed up just a few times. The rearrangement uses TRBV2 and TRBJ1-5; 7 bases map to TRBD1. The CDR3 runs to 14 residues. The germline gives CDR1 SNHLY, CDR2 FYNNEI. Germline trimming cut 4 bases from V and 6 bases from J; bases unmatched to any gene: 6. CDR3 region: CASSGRQGSQPQHF. The CDR3 bases are TGTGCCAGCAGTGGCCGACAGGGTAGTCAGCCCCAGCATTTT.

This clone was seen a single time. The CDR3 here is CASSPRADENTIYF. Here the CDR3 DNA reads TGTGCCAGCAGCCCCAGGGCAGACGAAAACACCATATATTTT. This chain connects TRBV7-8 to TRBJ1-3; perhaps TRBD1 as D (5 bases). CDR1 SGHVS and CDR2 FQNEAQ come from the germline V gene. The V gene lost 5 bases and the J gene lost 6 bases, with 14 bases spanning the gap. The CDR3 length is 14 residues.

The rearrangement uses TRBV4-1 and TRBJ2-2; TRBD2 might be the D (5 bases). V lost 4 bases and J 1 base, leaving 10 bases between the germline ends. This CDR3 comprises 15 residues. Germline V gene data show CDR1 as MGHRA and CDR2 as YSYEKL. CDR3 in DNA: TGCGCCAGCAGCCCAAACCGGGGGAACACCGGGGAGCTGTTTTTT. This gives the protein CASSPNRGNTGELFF.

This clone was recorded once. The chain uses TRBV6-5 and TRBJ2-5, with 13 bases fitting TRBD2. V dropped 5 bases and J dropped 2; count of bases not matched to a gene: 2. CDR1 is MNHEY and CDR2 is SVGAGI in the germline V gene. The CDR3 sequence is 15 residues long. The CDR3 DNA reads TGTGCCAGCAGTGGGACTAGCGGGGTGCAAGAGACCCAGTACTTC. Translated: CASSGTSGVQETQYF.

The V gene is TRBV7-9, the J gene TRBJ1-2; 9 bases line up with TRBD1. V trimming: 6 bases; J trimming: 9 bases; junction bases outside the gene matches: 11. CDR3 length equals 14 residues. The germline V gene has CDR1 SEHNR and CDR2 FQNEAQ (reference sequence). CDR3: CASSTRTGVIRYTF. CDR3 nucleotides: TGTGCCAGCAGTACCAGGACAGGGGTTATACGCTACACCTTC.

The chain combines TRBV5-1 with TRBJ2-7; a weak D match, TRBD2 (6 bases). The CDR3 has 14 residues. In germline, CDR1 is SGHRS, CDR2 YFSETQ. V gave up 5 bases and J gave up 1 base, with 13 bases separating them. The CDR3 DNA sequence: TGCGCCAGCAGAACAGAGCGGGTATCCTACGAGCAGTACTTC. Translating gives CASRTERVSYEQYF.

V gene TRBV5-6 combines with J gene TRBJ2-3; TRBD2 aligns across 7 bases. Germline V gene data show CDR1 as SGHDT and CDR2 as YYEEEE. Germline trimming cut 0 bases from V and 0 bases from J; bases unmatched to any gene: 4. CDR3 length: 16 amino acids. The DNA for the CDR3 is TGTGCCAGCAGCTTGGGAGCTAGCGGTAGCACAGATACGCAGTATTTT. Translation: CASSLGASGSTDTQYF.

The V gene is TRBV19, the J gene TRBJ2-1; 7 bases are a match to TRBD1. The length of the CDR3 is 14 residues. With 7 bases clipped from V and 5 bases from J, the junction kept 8 bases outside the gene matches. Per germline, CDR1 LNHDA and CDR2 SQIVND (reference sequence). For the CDR3, the DNA is TGTGCCAGTAAGATGACAGGGTGGGACAATGAGCAGTTCTTC. This codes for CASKMTGWDNEQFF.

V is TRBV19 and J is TRBJ1-5; D is perhaps TRBD1 (6 bases). Per the germline V gene, CDR1 is LNHDA and CDR2 is SQIVND (reference sequence). The CDR3 is made up of 16 amino acids. Trimming stripped 6 bases from V and 1 base from J, with 16 bases between. CDR3 nucleotides: TGTGCCAGTAGCATACAACAGGGCGTAAGCAATCAGCCCCAGCATTTT. This gives the protein CASSIQQGVSNQPQHF.

V gene TRBV18 combines with J gene TRBJ1-5, with D possibly matching TRBD1 (5 bases). The length of the CDR3 is 13 residues. The V end lost 4 bases, the J end lost 3 bases, and 7 bases lay between the germline ends. The germline gives CDR1 KGHSH, CDR2 LQKENI. CDR3 in amino acids: CASSRGVNQPQHF. CDR3 DNA: TGTGCCAGCTCACGAGGGGTCAATCAGCCCCAGCATTTT. The entire variable domain, with the rest obtained from reference TRBV18 and TRBJ1-5, is as follows: NAGVMQNPRHLVRRRGQEARLRCSPMKGHSHVYWYRQLPEEGLKFMVYLQKENIIDESGMPKERFSAEFPKEGPSILRIQQVVRGDSAAYFCASSRGVNQPQHFGDGTRLSIL.

The chain recombines TRBV29-1 with TRBJ2-7; the D call may be TRBD1 or TRBD2 (5 bases each). Looked up from germline, CDR1 is SQVTM and CDR2 is ANQGSEA. This CDR3 is 12 amino acids long. Deletions cut 6 bases from V and 3 bases from J, with 12 bases between. CDR3 in amino acids: CSVRDGFYEQYF. In DNA, the CDR3 is TGCAGCGTCCGGGACGGTTTCTACGAGCAGTACTTC.

This clone has more than one count but fewer than ten. V and J are TRBV5-6 and TRBJ1-2, with D perhaps matching TRBD1 (6 bases). In germline, CDR1 is SGHDT, CDR2 YYEEEE. The CDR3 runs 15 residues. V was shortened by 0 bases and J by 7 bases, with 16 bases between the two germline ends. In nucleotides, the CDR3 is TGTGCCAGCAGCTTGGTTCGTGGACAGTGGGTTGGCTACACCTTC. Its translation is CASSLVRGQWVGYTF.

This chain uses TRBV12-5 with TRBJ1-2; a weak D match, TRBD1 (6 bases). There are 16 residues in the CDR3. Between the trimmed V and J ends, which lost 0 bases and 4 bases, there was a span of 15 bases. The germline V gene has CDR1 LGHNT and CDR2 FRNRAP. This chain's CDR3 is CASGLVPDRLIYGYTF. The CDR3 DNA reads as TGTGCTAGTGGTTTGGTTCCAGACAGGCTTATCTATGGCTACACCTTC. Full variable domain (remainder filled in from reference TRBV12-5 and TRBJ1-2): DARVTQTPRHKVTEMGQEVTMRCQPILGHNTVFWYRQTMMQGLELLAYFRNRAPLDDSGMPKDRFSAEMPDATLATLKIQPSEPRDSAVYFCASGLVPDRLIYGYTFGSGTRLTVV.

This chain joins TRBV5-1 and TRBJ1-1, with D possibly matching TRBD1 (5 bases). Germline V gives CDR1 SGHRS, CDR2 YFSETQ. V gave up 5 bases and J gave up 7 bases, with 15 bases separating them. The CDR3 has 13 residues. The CDR3 bases are TGCGCCAGCAGACTACTAGGGGCCAATGAAGCTTTCTTT. Its protein is CASRLLGANEAFF.

This chain links TRBV7-6 with TRBJ2-1, with 8 positions matching TRBD2. After removal of 0 bases from V and 6 bases from J, the junction contained 13 bases not matched to a gene. The CDR3 is 18 amino acids. Germline CDR1 and CDR2: SGHVS and FNYEAQ. The CDR3: CASSLASLGGRPFNEQFF. The CDR3 DNA follows: TGTGCCAGCAGCTTAGCGAGCCTGGGCGGGAGGCCCTTCAATGAGCAGTTCTTC.

The chain is built from TRBV9 and TRBJ1-2; 8 bases are a match to TRBD1. This CDR3 comprises 13 residues. Germline loops: CDR1 SGDLS, CDR2 YYNGEE. V gave up 4 bases and J gave up 5 bases; unmatched junction bases: 4. CDR3 residues: CASSQGAGYGYTF. For the CDR3, the DNA is TGTGCCAGCAGCCAGGGGGCGGGGTATGGCTACACCTTC.

The table lists this clone with a count of one. The chain is built from TRBV2 and TRBJ1-1, with D unresolved. The CDR3 has 13 amino acids. V dropped 4 bases and J dropped 7 bases, with 13 bases sitting between them. Germline V gene data show CDR1 as SNHLY and CDR2 as FYNNEI. The CDR3, as DNA: TGTGCCAGCAGTGGTCCGGGGTCAGGTGAAGCTTTCTTT. This translates into CASSGPGSGEAFF.

The V and J genes are TRBV19 and TRBJ2-7; the match to TRBD1 covers 7 bases. Germline V gene data show CDR1 as LNHDA and CDR2 as SQIVND (reference sequence). J lost 3 bases, V lost 4 bases, and 6 bases had no gene match. The length of the CDR3 is 14 residues. CDR3: CASSTGGMGYEQYF. The CDR3 DNA is TGTGCCAGTAGTACAGGGGGTATGGGCTACGAGCAGTACTTC. Combining the CDR3 with reference TRBV19 and TRBJ2-7 gives the whole variable domain DGGITQSPKYLFRKEGQNVTLSCEQNLNHDAMYWYRQDPGQGLRLIYYSQIVNDFQKGDIAEGYSVSREKKESFPLTVTSAQKNPTAFYLCASSTGGMGYEQYFGPGTRLTVT.

The chain uses TRBV6-6 and TRBJ2-3; no clear D gene. The germline V gene has CDR1 MNHNY and CDR2 SVGAGI (reference sequence). The CDR3 length is 13 residues. The CDR3 nucleotides are TGTGTTACGTTGGGGTCTAGCACAGATACGCAGTATTTT. This translates into CVTLGSSTDTQYF.

The rearrangement links TRBV5-8 to TRBJ2-5; TRBD2 is a possible D gene (6 bases). Trimming took 3 bases from V and 4 from J, leaving 19 bases between them. Germline assignment: CDR1 SGHTS and CDR2 YDEGEE. The CDR3 runs 16 residues. DNA of the CDR3: TGTGCCAGCAGCTCGCGGGAAATCCCAGGTGGAGAGACCCAGTACTTC. This translates into CASSSREIPGGETQYF.

This chain's CDR3 is CASSSRNYEQYF. The CDR3 region has the DNA TGTGCCAGCAGTTCCAGGAACTACGAGCAGTACTTC. The chain is built from TRBV27 and TRBJ2-7; D not certain. Germline V gene lookup returns CDR1 MNHEY and CDR2 SMNVEV (reference sequence). With 4 bases removed from V and 3 bases from J, the gap between germline ends came to 7 bases. The CDR3 loop spans 12 amino acids.